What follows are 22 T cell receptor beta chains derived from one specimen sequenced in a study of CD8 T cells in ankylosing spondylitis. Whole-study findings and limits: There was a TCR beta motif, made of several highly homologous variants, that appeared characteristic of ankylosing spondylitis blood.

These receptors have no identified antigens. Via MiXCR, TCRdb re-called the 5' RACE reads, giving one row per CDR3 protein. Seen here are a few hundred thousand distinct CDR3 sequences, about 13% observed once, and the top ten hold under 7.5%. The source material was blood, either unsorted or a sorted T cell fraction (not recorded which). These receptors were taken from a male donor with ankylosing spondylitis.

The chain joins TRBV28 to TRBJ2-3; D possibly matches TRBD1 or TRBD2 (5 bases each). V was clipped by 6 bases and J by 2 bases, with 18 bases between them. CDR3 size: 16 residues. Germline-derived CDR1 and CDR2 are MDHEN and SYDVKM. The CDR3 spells CASRPGRGWNTDTQYF. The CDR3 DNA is TGTGCCAGCAGACCGGGACGCGGGTGGAACACAGATACGCAGTATTTT.

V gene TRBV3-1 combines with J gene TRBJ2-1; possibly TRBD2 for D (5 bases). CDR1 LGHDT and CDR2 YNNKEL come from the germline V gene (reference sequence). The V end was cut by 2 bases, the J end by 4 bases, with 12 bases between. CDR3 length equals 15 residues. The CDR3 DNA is TGTGCCAGCAGCCAACCGGGGTTCCTTTACAATGAGCAGTTCTTC. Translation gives CASSQPGFLYNEQFF.

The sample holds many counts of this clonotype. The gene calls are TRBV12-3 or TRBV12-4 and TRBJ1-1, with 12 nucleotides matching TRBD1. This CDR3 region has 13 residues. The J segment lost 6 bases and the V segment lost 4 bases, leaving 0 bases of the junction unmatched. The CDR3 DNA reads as TGTGCCAGCAGTTGGGACAGGGGGCCTGAAGCTTTCTTT. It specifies CASSWDRGPEAFF.

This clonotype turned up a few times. Here the CDR3 reads CASSLTTGEDTQYF. The CDR3 DNA is TGTGCCAGCAGTCTGACGACAGGGGAGGATACGCAGTATTTT. This chain links TRBV28 with TRBJ2-3, with 8 bases lining up with TRBD1. This CDR3 contains 14 residues. CDR1 and CDR2 (germline): MDHEN, SYDVKM. Germline trimming cut 5 bases from V and 6 bases from J; bases unmatched to any gene: 7.

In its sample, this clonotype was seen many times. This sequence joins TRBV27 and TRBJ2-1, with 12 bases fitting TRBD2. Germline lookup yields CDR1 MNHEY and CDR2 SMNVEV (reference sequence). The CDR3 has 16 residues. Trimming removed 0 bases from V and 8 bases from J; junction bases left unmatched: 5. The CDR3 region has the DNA TGTGCCAGCAGTTTATCTCGACTAGCGGGAGATTATGAGCAGTTCTTC. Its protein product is CASSLSRLAGDYEQFF.

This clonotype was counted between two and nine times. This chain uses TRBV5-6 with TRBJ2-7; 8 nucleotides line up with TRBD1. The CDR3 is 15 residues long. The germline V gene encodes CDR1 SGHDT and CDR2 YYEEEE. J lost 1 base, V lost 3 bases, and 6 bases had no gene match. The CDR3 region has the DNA TGTGCCAGCAGCTCCAGGGGGCTCTTTTCCTACGAGCAGTACGTC. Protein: CASSSRGLFSYEQYV.

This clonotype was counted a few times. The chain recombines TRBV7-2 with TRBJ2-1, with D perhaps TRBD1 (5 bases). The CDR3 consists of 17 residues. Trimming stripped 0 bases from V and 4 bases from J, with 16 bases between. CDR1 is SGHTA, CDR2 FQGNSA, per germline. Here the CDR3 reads CASSLAGQGRRYNEQFF. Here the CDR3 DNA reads TGTGCCAGCAGCTTAGCCGGTCAGGGCAGGCGGTACAATGAGCAGTTCTTC.

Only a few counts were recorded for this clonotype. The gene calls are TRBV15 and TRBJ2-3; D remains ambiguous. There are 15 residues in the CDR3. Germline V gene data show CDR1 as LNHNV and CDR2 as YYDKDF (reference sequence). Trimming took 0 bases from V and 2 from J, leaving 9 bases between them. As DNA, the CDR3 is TGTGCCACCAGCAGAGATTTAGGAGACACAGATACGCAGTATTTT. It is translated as CATSRDLGDTDTQYF.

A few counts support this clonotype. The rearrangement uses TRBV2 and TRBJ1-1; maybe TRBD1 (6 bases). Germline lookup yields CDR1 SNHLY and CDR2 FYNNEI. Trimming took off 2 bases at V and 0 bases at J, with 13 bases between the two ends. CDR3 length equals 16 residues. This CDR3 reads CASSERQGSMNTEAFF. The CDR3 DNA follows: TGTGCCAGCAGTGAAAGGCAGGGGAGCATGAACACTGAAGCTTTCTTT.

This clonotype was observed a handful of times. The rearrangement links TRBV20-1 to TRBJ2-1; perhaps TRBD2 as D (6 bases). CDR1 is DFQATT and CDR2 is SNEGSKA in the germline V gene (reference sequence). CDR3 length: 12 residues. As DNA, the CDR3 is TGCGGGGGTTGCGGGATCTACAATGAGCAGTTCTTC. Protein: CGGCGIYNEQFF.

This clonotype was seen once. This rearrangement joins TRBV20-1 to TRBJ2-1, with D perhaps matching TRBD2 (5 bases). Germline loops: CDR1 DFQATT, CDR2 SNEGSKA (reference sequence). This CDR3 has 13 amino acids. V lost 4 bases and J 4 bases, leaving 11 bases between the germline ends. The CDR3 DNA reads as TGCAGTGCTAAGAGCGGCATGTACAATGAGCAGTTCTTC. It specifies CSAKSGMYNEQFF.

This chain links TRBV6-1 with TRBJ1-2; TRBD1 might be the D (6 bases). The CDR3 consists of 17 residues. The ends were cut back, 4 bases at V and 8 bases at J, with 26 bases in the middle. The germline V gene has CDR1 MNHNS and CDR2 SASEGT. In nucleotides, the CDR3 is TGTGCCAGCAGTGCGGGACAACTAGGGCTGGGGTCTCGGGGCTACACCTTC. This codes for CASSAGQLGLGSRGYTF.

In nucleotides, the CDR3 is TGTGCCAGCAGCTCTCTTCCGGGACAGAGGCAGCCCGGGGAGCTGTTTTTT. This codes for CASSSLPGQRQPGELFF. The rearrangement uses TRBV7-9 and TRBJ2-2, with 7 bases lining up with TRBD1. The CDR3 runs 17 residues. Germline CDR1 and CDR2: SEHNR and FQNEAQ (reference sequence). The V segment lost 4 bases and the J segment 6 bases; nucleotides outside the gene matches: 14. The whole variable domain, filled in from reference TRBV7-9 and TRBJ2-2, reads DTGVSQNPRHKITKRGQNVTFRCDPISEHNRLYWYRQTLGQGPEFLTYFQNEAQLEKSRLLSDRFSAERPKGSFSTLEIQRTEQGDSAMYLCASSSLPGQRQPGELFFGEGSRLTVL.

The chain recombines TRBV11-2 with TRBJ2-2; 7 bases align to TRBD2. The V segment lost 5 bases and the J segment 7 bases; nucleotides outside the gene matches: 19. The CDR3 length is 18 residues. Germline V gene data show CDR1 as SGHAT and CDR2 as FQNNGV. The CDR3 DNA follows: TGTGCCAGCAGCCCCTTCAGCCTAGAGGGAGGGCCCAGCGGGGAGCTGTTTTTT. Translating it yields CASSPFSLEGGPSGELFF.

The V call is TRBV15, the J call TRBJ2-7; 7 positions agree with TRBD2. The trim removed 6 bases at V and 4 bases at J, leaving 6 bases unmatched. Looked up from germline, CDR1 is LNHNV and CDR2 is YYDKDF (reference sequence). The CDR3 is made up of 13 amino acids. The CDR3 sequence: CATSGGRSYEQYF. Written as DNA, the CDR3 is TGTGCCACCAGTGGCGGGAGATCATACGAGCAGTACTTC.

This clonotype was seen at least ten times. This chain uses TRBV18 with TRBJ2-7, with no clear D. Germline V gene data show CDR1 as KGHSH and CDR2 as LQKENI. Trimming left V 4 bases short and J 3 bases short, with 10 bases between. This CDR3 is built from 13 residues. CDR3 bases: TGTGCCAGCTCACTCACAGAGAGCTACGAGCAGTACGTC. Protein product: CASSLTESYEQYV.

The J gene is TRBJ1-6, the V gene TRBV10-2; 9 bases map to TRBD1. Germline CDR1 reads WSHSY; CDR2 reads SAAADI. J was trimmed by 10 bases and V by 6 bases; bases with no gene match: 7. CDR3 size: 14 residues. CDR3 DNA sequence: TGCGCCAGCAGGGGACAGGGATCGGTATCACCCCTCCACTTT. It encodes CASRGQGSVSPLHF.

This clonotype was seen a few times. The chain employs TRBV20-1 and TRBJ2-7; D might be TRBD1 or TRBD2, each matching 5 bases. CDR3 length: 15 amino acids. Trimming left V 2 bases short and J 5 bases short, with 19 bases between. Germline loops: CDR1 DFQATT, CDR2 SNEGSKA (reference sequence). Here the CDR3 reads CSARKYRDLSHEQYF. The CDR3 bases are TGCAGTGCTAGAAAATACCGGGACCTTTCCCACGAGCAGTACTTC.

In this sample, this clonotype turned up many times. The DNA of the CDR3 is TGCAGCGTTGCACCGTCTGGAAACACCATATATTTT. This encodes CSVAPSGNTIYF. The chain employs TRBV29-1 and TRBJ1-3; D gene ambiguous. The CDR3 length is 12 residues. V was shortened by 4 bases and J by 1 base, with 5 bases between the two germline ends. CDR1 and CDR2 from the germline V gene are SQVTM and ANQGSEA.

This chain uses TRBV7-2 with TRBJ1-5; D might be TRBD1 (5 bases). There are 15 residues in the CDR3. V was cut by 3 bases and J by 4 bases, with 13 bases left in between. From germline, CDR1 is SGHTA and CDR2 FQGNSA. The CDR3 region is CASSFRAGTNQPQHF. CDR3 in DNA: TGTGCCAGCAGCTTCCGGGCAGGGACTAATCAGCCCCAGCATTTT.

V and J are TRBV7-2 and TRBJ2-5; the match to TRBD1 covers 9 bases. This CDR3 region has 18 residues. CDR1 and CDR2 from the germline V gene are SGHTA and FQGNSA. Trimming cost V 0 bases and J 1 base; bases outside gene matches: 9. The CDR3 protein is CASSLAGRTGVTQETQYF. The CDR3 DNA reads TGTGCCAGCAGCTTAGCGGGACGGACAGGGGTTACCCAAGAGACCCAGTACTTC. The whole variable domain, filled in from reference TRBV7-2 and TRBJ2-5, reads GAGVSQSPSNKVTEKGKDVELRCDPISGHTALYWYRQSLGQGLEFLIYFQGNSAPDKSGLPSDRFSAERTGGSVSTLTIQRTQQEDSAVYLCASSLAGRTGVTQETQYFGPGTRLLVL.

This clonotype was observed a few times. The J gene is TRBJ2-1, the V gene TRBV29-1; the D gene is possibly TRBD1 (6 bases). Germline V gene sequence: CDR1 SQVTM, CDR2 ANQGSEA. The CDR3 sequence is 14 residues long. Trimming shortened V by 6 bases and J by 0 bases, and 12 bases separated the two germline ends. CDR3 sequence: CSVPRTVSYNEQFF. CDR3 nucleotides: TGCAGCGTCCCGCGGACAGTCTCCTACAATGAGCAGTTCTTC.